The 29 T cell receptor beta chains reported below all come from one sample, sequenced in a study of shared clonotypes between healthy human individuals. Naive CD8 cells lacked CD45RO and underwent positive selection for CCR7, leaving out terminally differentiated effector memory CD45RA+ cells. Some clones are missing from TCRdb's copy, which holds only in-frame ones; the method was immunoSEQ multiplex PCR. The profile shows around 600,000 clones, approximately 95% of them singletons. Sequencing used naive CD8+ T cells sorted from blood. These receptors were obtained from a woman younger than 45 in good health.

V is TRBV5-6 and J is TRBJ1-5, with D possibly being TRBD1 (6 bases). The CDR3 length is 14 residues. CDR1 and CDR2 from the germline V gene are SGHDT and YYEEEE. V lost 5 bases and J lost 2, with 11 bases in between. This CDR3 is CASSRPGGNQPQHF. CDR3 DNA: TGTGCCAGCAGTCGTCCAGGGGGCAATCAGCCCCAGCATTTT. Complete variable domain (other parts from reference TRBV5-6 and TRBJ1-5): DAGVTQSPTHLIKTRGQQVTLRCSPKSGHDTVSWYQQALGQGPQFIFQYYEEEERQRGNFPDRFSGHQFPNYSSELNVNALLLGDSALYLCASSRPGGNQPQHFGDGTRLSIL.

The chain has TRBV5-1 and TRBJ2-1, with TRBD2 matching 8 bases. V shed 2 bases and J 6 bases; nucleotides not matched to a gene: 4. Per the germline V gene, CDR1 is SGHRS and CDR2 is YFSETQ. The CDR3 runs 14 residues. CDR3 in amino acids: CASSLAGVINEQFF. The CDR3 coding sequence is TGCGCCAGCAGCTTAGCGGGAGTAATCAATGAGCAGTTCTTC.

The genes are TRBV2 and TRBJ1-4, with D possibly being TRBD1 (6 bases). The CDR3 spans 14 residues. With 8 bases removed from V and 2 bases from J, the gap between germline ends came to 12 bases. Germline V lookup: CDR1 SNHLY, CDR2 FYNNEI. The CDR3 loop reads CASGRTATNEKLFF. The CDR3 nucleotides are TGTGCCAGCGGGAGGACAGCCACTAATGAAAAACTGTTTTTT.

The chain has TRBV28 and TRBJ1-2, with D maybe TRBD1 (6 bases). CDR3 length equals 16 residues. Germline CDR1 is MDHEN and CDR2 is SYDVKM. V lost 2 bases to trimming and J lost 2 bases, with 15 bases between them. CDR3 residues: CASSLPRGASNYGYTF. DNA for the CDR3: TGTGCCAGCAGTTTACCCCGGGGGGCGTCAAACTATGGCTACACCTTC.

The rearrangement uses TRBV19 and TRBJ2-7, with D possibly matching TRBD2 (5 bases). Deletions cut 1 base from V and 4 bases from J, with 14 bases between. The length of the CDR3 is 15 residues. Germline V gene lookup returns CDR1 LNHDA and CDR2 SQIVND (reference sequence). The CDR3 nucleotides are TGTGCCAGTAGTATAGTTCCCGGGGAATCTTACGAGCAGTACTTC. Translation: CASSIVPGESYEQYF.

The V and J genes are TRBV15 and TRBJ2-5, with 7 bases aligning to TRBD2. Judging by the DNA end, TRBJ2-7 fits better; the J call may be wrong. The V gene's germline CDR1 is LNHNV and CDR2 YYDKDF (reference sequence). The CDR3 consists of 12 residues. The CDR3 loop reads CATGRGSYEQYF. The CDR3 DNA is TGTGCCACTGGGCGCGGGAGCTACGAGCAGTACTTC.

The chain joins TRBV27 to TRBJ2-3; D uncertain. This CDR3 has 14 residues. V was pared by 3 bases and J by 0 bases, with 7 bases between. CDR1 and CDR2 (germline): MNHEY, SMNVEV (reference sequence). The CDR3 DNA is TGTGCCAGCAGTTTGGTCTCTAGCACAGATACGCAGTATTTT. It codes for CASSLVSSTDTQYF.

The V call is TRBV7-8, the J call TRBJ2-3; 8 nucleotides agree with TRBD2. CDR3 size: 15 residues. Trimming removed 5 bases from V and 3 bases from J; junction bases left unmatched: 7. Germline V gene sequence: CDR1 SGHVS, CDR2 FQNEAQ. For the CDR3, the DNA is TGTGCCAGCAGCCGTAGCGGGACCTCAACAGATACGCAGTATTTT. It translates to CASSRSGTSTDTQYF. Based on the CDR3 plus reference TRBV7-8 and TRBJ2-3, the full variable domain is GAGVSQSPRYKVAKRGQDVALRCDPISGHVSLFWYQQALGQGPEFLTYFQNEAQLDKSGLPSDRFFAERPEGSVSTLKIQRTQQEDSAVYLCASSRSGTSTDTQYFGPGTRLTVL.

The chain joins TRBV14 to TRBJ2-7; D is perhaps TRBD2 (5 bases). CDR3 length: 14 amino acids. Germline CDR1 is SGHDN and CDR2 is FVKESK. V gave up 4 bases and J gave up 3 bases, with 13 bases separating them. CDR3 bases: TGTGCCAGCAGCCGCGCCTCCGGGAACTACGAGCAGTACTTC. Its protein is CASSRASGNYEQYF.

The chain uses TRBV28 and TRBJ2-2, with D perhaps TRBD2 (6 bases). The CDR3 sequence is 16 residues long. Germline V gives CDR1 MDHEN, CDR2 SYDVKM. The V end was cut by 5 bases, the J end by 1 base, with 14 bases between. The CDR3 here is CASSRPGLENTGELFF. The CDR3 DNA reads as TGTGCCAGCAGTCGTCCGGGACTCGAGAACACCGGGGAGCTGTTTTTT.

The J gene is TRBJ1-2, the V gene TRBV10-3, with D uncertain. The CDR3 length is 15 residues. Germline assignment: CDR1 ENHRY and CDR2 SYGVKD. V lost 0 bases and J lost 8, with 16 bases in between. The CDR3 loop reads CAISESFAEALGYTF. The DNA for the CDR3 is TGTGCCATCAGTGAGTCGTTCGCGGAGGCCCTAGGCTACACCTTC.

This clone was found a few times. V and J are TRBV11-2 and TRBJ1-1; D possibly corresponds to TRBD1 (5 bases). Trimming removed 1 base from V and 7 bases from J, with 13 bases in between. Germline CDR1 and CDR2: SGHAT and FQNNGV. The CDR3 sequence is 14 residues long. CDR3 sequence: CASSLAGTGNEAFF. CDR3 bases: TGTGCCAGCAGCTTAGCCGGGACGGGAAATGAAGCTTTCTTT.

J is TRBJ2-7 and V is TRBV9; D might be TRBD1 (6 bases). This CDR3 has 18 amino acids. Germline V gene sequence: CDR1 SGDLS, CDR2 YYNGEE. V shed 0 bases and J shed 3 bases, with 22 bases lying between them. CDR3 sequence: CASSVAPTQGGSLYEQYF. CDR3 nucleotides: TGTGCCAGCAGCGTAGCCCCCACCCAAGGGGGAAGCCTCTACGAGCAGTACTTC.

DNA for the CDR3: TGTGCCAGCAGTTTATCAGGGGGCGAGAACACTGAAGCTTTCTTT. Its protein product is CASSLSGGENTEAFF. The rearrangement links TRBV28 to TRBJ1-1; 8 nucleotides agree with TRBD1. The CDR3 totals 15 residues. The V gene end was trimmed by 1 base and the J gene end by 1 base; junction bases not matched to a gene: 2. Germline lookup yields CDR1 MDHEN and CDR2 SYDVKM.

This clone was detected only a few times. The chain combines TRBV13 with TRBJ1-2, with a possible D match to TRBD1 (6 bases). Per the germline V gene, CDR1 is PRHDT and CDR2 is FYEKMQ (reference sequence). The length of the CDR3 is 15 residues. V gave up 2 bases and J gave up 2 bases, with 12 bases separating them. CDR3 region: CASSLMAGDNYGYTF. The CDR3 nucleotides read TGTGCCAGCAGCTTAATGGCAGGGGACAACTATGGCTACACCTTC.

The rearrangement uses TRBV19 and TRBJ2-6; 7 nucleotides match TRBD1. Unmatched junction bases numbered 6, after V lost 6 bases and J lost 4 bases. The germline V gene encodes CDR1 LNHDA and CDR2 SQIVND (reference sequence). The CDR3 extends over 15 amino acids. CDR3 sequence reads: CASSPTGAGANVLTF. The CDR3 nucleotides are TGTGCCAGTAGCCCCACAGGGGCGGGGGCCAACGTCCTGACTTTC.

This CDR3 reads CASSPQGAPNTGELFF. CDR3 bases: TGTGCCAGCAGCCCCCAGGGGGCCCCGAACACCGGGGAGCTGTTTTTT. The rearrangement joins TRBV7-9 to TRBJ2-2, with 8 positions matching TRBD1. There are 16 residues in the CDR3. Germline CDR1 and CDR2: SEHNR and FQNEAQ (reference sequence). Trimming at V came to 5 bases and at J to 0 bases, leaving 5 bases not matched to a gene.

The CDR3 coding sequence is TGTGCCAGCAGTTTATTGTCACAGACAGTGAACACTGAAGCTTTCTTT. Its translation is CASSLLSQTVNTEAFF. The chain uses TRBV27 and TRBJ1-1, with D possibly being TRBD1 (5 bases). From germline, CDR1 is MNHEY and CDR2 SMNVEV (reference sequence). The CDR3 is made up of 16 amino acids. Trimming shortened V by 1 base and J by 0 bases, and 12 bases separated the two germline ends.

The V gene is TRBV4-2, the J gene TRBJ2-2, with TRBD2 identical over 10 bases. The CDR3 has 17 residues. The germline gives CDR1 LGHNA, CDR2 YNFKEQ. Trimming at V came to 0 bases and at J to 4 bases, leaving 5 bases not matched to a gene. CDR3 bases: TGTGCCAGCAGCCAAGATGGTCTAGCGGGAGCCACCGGGGAGCTGTTTTTT. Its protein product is CASSQDGLAGATGELFF.

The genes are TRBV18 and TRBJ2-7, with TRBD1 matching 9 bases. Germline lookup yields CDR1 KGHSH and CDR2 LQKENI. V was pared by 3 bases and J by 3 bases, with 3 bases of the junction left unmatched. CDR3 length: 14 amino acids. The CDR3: CASSPGTGFYEQYF. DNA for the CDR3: TGTGCCAGCTCACCTGGGACAGGGTTCTACGAGCAGTACTTC.

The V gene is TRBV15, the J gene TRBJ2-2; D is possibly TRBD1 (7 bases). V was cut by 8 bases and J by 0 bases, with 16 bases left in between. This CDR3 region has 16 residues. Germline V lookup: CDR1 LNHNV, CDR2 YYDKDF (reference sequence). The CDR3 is CATAGGTKANTGELFF. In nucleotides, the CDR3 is TGTGCCACCGCAGGGGGGACAAAAGCGAACACCGGGGAGCTGTTTTTT.

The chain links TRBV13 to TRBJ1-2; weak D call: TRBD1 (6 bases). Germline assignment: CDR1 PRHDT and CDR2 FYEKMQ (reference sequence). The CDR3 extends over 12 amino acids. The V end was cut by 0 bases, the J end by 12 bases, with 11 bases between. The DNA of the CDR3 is TGTGCCAGCAGCTTAGGGGGAGACAGGAACACCTTC. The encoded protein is CASSLGGDRNTF.

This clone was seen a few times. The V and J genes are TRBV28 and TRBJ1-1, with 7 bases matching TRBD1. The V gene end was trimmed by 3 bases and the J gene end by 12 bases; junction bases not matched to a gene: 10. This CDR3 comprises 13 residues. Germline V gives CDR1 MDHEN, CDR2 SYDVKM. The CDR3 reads CASSFSERDRTFF. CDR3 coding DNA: TGTGCCAGCAGTTTTTCGGAACGGGACAGAACTTTCTTT.

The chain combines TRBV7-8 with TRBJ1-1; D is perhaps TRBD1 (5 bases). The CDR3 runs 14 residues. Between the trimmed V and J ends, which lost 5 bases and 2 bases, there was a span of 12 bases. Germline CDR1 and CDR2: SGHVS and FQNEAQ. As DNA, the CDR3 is TGTGCCAGCAGCCCATGGGACGGAAACACTGAAGCTTTCTTT. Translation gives CASSPWDGNTEAFF.

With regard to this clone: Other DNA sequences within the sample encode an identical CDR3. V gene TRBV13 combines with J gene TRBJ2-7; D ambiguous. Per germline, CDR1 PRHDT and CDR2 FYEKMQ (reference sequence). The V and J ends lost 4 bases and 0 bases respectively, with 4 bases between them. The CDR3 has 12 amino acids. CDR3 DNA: TGTGCCAGCAGCTCCGACTCCTACGAGCAGTACTTC. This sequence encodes CASSSDSYEQYF.

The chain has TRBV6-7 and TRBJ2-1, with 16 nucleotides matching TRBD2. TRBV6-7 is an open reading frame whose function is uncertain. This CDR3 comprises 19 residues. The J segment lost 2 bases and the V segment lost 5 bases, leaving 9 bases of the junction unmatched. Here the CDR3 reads CASSTSGTSGRVPYNEQFF. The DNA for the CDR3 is TGTGCCAGCAGTACCTCCGGGACTAGCGGGAGGGTGCCCTACAATGAGCAGTTCTTC.

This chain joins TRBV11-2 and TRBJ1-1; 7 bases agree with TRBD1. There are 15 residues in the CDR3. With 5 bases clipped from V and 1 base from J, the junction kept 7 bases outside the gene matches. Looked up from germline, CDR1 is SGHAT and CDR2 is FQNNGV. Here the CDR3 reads CASSLGTVGNTEAFF. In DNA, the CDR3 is TGTGCCAGCAGCCTCGGGACAGTGGGGAACACTGAAGCTTTCTTT.

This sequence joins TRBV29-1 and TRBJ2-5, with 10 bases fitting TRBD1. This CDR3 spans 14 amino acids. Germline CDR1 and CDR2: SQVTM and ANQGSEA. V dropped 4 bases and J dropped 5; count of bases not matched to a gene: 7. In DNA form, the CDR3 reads TGCAGCGTTGTGGGACAGGGGAAAATGGAGACCCAGTACTTC. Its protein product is CSVVGQGKMETQYF. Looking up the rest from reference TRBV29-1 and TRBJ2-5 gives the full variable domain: SAVISQKPSRDICQRGTSLTIQCQVDSQVTMMFWYRQQPGQSLTLIATANQGSEATYESGFVIDKFPISRPNLTFSTLTVSNMSPEDSSIYLCSVVGQGKMETQYFGPGTRLLVL.

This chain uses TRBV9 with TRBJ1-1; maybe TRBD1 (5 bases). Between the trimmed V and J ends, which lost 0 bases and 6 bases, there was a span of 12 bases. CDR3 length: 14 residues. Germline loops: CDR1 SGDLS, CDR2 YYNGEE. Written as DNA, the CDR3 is TGTGCCAGCAGCGTAGCCCAGGGAGCGTCTGAAGCTTTCTTT. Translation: CASSVAQGASEAFF.